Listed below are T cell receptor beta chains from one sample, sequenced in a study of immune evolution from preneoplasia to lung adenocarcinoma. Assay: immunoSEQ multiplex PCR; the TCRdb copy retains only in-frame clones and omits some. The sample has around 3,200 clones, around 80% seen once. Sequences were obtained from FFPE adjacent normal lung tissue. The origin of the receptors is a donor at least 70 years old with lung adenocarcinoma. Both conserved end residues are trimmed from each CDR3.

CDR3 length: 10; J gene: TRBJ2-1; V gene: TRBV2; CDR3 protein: ARGLADNEQF
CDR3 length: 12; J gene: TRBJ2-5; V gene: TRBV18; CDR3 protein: ASSPNDQAETQY
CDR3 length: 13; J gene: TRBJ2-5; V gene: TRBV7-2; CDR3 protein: ASSSMGGYQETQY
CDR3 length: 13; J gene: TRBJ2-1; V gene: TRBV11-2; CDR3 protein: ASSLVAGDSHEQF
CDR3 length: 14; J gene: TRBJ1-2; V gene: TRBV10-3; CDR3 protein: AISVMGQGLNYGYT
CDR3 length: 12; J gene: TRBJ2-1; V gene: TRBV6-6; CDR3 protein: ASESGQRTNEQF
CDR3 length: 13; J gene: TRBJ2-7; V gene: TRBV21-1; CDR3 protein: ASSKGEAGTYEQY
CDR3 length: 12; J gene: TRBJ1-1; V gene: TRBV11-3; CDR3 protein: ASTQGAVDTEAF
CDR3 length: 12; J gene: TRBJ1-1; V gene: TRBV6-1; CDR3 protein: ASSEWKGGTEAF
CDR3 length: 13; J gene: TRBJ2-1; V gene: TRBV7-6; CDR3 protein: ASSSLAGGPYEQF
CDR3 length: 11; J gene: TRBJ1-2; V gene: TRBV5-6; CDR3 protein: ASRNQGHYGYT
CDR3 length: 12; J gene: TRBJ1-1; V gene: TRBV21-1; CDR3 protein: ASSIDRGDDEAF
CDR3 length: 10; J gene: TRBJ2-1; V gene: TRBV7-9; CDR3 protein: ASSLVGREQF
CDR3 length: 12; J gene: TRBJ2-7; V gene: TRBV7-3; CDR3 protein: ASSTNPGSYEQY
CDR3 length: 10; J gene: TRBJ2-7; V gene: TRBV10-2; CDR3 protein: ASSETGDEQY
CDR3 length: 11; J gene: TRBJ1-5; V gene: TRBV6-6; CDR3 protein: ASSYGDRQPQH
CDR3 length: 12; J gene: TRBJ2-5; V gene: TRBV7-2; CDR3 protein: ASSLAPASETQY
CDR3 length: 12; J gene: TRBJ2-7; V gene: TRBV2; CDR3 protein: ASSELGGLYEQY
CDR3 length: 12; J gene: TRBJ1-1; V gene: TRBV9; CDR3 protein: ASSGGGWNTEAF
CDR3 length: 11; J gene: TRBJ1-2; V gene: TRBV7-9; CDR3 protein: ASSKTGGGGYT
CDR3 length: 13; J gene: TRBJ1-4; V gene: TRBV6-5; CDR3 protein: ASSRGAGRTEKLF
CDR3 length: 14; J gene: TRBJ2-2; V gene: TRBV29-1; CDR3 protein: SVGGETGGWVGELF
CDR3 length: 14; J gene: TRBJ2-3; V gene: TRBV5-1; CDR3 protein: ASSPVTSGILNTQY
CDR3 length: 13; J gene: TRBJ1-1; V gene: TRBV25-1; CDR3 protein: ASSEYRWGGDEAF
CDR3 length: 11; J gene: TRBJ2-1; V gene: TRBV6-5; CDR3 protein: ASTRGRYNEQF
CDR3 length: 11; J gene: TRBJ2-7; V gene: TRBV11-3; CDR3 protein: ASSFGKASEQY
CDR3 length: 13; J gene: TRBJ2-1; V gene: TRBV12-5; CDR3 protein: ASAQGGALYNEQF
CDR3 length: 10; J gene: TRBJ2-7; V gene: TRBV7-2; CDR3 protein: ASSRLGYEQY
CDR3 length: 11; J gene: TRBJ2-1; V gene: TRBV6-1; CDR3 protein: ASSGVSYNEQF
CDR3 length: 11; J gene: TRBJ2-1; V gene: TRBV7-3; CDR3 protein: ASSLGPDNEQF
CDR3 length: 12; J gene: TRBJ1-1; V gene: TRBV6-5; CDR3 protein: ASRRQGVDTEAF
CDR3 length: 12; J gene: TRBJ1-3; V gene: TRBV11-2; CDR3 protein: ASSLSLSGNTIY
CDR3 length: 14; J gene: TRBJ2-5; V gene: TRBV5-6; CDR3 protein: ASSLVTGGIRETQY
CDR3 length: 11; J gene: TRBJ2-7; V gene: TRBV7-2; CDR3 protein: ASSLGPWSEQY
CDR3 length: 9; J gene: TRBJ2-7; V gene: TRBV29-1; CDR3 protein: SVEVGDEQY
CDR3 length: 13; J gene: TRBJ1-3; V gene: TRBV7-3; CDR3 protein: ASSASFGSGNTIY
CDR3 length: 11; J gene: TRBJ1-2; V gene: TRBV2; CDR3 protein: ASRVIRGRGYT
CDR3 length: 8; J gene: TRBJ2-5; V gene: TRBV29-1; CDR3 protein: SVGSQTQY
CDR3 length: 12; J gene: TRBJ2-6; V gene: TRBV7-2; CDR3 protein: ASSSGLGANVLT
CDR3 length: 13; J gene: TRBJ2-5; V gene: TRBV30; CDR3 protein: AWSSRQLGRETQY
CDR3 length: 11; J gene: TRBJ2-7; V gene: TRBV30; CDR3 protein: AWGTGASYEQY
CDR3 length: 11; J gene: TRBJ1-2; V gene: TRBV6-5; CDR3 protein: ASRITGEAGYT
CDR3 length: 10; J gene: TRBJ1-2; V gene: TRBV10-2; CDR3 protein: ASSEYTYGYT
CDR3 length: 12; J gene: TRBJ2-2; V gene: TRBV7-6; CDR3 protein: ASSTVQDTGELF
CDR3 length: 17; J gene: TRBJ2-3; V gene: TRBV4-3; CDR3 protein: ASSQHSSGRSSKADTQY
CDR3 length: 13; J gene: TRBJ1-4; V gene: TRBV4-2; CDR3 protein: ASSQSDRSNEKLF
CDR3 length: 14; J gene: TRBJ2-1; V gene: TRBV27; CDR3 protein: ASTLSGTGLLHEQF
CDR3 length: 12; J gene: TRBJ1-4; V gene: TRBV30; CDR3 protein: AWSVTGTDEKLF
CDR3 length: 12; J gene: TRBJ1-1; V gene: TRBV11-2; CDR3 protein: ASSLVGGGTEAF
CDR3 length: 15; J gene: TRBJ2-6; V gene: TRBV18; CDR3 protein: ASSPRDSASGANVLT
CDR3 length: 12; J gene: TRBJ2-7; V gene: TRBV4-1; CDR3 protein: ASSQDGPRGEQY
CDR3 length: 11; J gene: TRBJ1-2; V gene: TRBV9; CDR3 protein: ASSVAIGAGYT